This record concerns one T cell receptor (beta chain) sequence. These data originate in a study of blood T cell repertoires in COVID-19. Overall study: The analysed material was cDNA or gDNA that came from T cells, B-cell-depleted T cells, or PBMCs.

How the authors handled the data: Counts of nucleated cells, estimated from reference gene primer amplification, were obtained. Assay: immunoSEQ multiplex PCR; the TCRdb copy retains only in-frame clones and omits some. For V, J and clone size, that table is used; D and trimming come from the DNA. The profile covers approximately 170,000 clones, with roughly 85% appearing a single time and over 9.5% taken by the ten largest. This CDR3 region has 15 residues. J lost 3 bases, V lost 3 bases, and 7 bases had no gene match. CDR1 is SGHDN and CDR2 is FVKESK in the germline V gene. The V call is TRBV14, the J call TRBJ1-2; 7 bases match TRBD1. The sample consisted of peripheral blood. This TCR derives from a woman aged 80 or older with active or convalescent COVID-19. CDR3 coding DNA: TGTGCCAGCAGCCAGCTAGGGGGCACGGACTATGGCTACACCTTC. Translated: CASSQLGGTDYGYTF.